This T cell receptor (beta chain) emerged from a study of beta chain features in type 1 diabetes. Study findings and constraints: Any HLA-type effect on TCRB rearrangement remained unresolved here. A greater similarity of naive, central memory and Treg TCRB repertoires was seen among patients than among healthy donors. In every one of the four CD4+ subsets, TCRB CDR3s were moderately but significantly shorter in Type 1 diabetes patients. cDNA sequencing could over-represent cells with high TCR expression.

Investigators reverse transcribed all isolated RNA, so they sequenced expressed TCRB transcripts. Average reads for naive, central memory and regulatory T cell samples were several million. Using immunoSEQ multiplex PCR, the repertoire was profiled, and TCRdb retains in-frame clones only, with some absent. Altogether about 150,000 clones are present, about 9.3% being singletons, with the ten largest covering under 0.55%. On this clone: Antigen: not known.

CDR3 length: 14 amino acids. J was trimmed by 6 bases and V by 4 bases; bases with no gene match: 8. Germline-derived CDR1 and CDR2 are MNHNS and SASEGT. Sequenced input: central memory CD4+ T cells from blood. V gene TRBV6-1 combines with J gene TRBJ1-2; 7 nucleotides line up with TRBD1. This clonotype originated in a man aged 30 to 45 with type 1 diabetes. The CDR3 region is CASSGDSVLDGYTF. The CDR3 DNA is TGTGCCAGCAGTGGGGACAGTGTGCTGGATGGCTACACCTTC.